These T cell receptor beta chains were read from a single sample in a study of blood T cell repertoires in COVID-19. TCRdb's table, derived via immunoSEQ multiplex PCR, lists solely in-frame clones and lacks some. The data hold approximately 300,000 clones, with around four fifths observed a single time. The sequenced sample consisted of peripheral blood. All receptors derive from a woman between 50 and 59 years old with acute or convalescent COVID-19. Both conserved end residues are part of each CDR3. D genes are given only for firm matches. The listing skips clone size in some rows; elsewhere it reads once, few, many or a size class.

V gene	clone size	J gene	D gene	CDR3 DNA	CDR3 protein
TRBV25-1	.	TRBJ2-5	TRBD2	TGTGCCAGCAGTGACGGGACTAGCGGGAGTTCGGAGACCCAGTACTTC	CASSDGTSGSSETQYF
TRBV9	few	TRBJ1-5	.	TGTGCCAGCAGCGGGGGGCCCGCAGGGCAGCCCCAGCATTTT	CASSGGPAGQPQHF
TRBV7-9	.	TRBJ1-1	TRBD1	TGTGCCAGCAGCCAAGGGACAGGGGGCCATATGAACACTGAAGCTTTCTTT	CASSQGTGGHMNTEAFF
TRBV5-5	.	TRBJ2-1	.	TGTGCCAGCAGCTTGTTCCAGGGGCCCGCTGAGCAGTTCTTC	CASSLFQGPAEQFF
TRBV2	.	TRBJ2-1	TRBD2	TGTGCCAGCAGACTAGCGGGGGGAACAAGCTCCTACAATGAGCAGTTCTTC	CASRLAGGTSSYNEQFF
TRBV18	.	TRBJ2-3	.	TGTGCCAGCTCAGCCGCGGGGCCGGATACGCAGTATTTT	CASSAAGPDTQYF
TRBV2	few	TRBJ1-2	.	TGTGCCAGCACCGAGGACTATGGCTACACCTTC	CASTEDYGYTF
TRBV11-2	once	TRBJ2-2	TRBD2	TGTGCCAGCAGCCTTTTTCCTAGCGGGAGTGACACCGGGGAGCTGTTTTTT	CASSLFPSGSDTGELFF
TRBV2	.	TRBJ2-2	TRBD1	TGTGCCAGCAGACTCCGGGACAGGGCCGACACCGGGGAGCTGTTTTTT	CASRLRDRADTGELFF
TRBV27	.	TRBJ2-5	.	TGTGCCAGCAGTTTGACTACAGGGAGCAAGACCCAGTACTTC	CASSLTTGSKTQYF
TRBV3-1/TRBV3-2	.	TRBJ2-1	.	TGTGCCAGCAGCCGGGAGGTCTCCTACAATGAGCAGTTCTTC	CASSREVSYNEQFF
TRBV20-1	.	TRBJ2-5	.	TGCAGTGCTAGTCTAGAGACCCAGTACTTC	CSASLETQYF